The rows below give T cell receptor beta chains drawn from one sample of a study of blood T cells in healthy people across ages. TCRdb reprocessed the 5' RACE reads via MiXCR and lists one record per CDR3 protein. Among about 640,000 distinct CDR3 sequences listed, approximately 30% were seen once. Sequenced sample: blood. All receptors derive from a woman aged 80 or over in good health. Both conserved end residues are part of each CDR3. D genes are given only for firm matches. Size is omitted from some rows. Given values are once, few, many or a class for expanded clones.

d_call	v_call	j_call	clone_size	cdr3_nt	cdr3_aa
TRBD1	TRBV5-1	TRBJ2-7	.	TGCGCCAGCAGCTTGAATTTAGGGGGCACTTACTACGAGCAGTACTTC	CASSLNLGGTYYEQYF
.	TRBV20-1	TRBJ2-5	many	TGCAGTGCTACTAAGGGGAGCGGCGATAACCAAGAGACCCAGTACTTC	CSATKGSGDNQETQYF
.	TRBV15	TRBJ2-4	many	TGTGCCACCAGCAGAGGAGGGGGGCGGCTAGCCAAAAACATTCAGTACTTC	CATSRGGGRLAKNIQYF
.	TRBV5-1	TRBJ2-1	many	TGCGCCAGCACCTCACTCCAGGGGAGCGGCAATGAGCAGTTCTTC	CASTSLQGSGNEQFF
.	TRBV7-2	TRBJ1-4	many	TGTGCCAGCAGCTCGACCCCACAGGGCCTGAATGAAAAACTGTTTTTT	CASSSTPQGLNEKLFF
.	TRBV25-1	TRBJ2-7	many	TGTGCCAGCAGTGAAACCACGAGCCTGTACTTC	CASSETTSLYF
.	TRBV6-5	TRBJ1-4	.	TGTGCCAGCAGTTCCGACAGTGCTATACTGTTTTTT	CASSSDSAILFF
.	TRBV27	TRBJ1-2	many	TGTGCCAGCAGTTTTCGGGAAAACTATGGCTACACCTTC	CASSFRENYGYTF
.	TRBV20-1	TRBJ2-3	many	TGCAGTGCTAGAGATCAGTCGCCAAGGGTAGATACGCAGTATTTT	CSARDQSPRVDTQYF
TRBD2	TRBV5-1	TRBJ2-1	many	TGCGCCAGCAGCCCGGGACTAGCGGGGGGCGGAATCTACAATGAGCAGTTCTTC	CASSPGLAGGGIYNEQFF
TRBD1	TRBV5-8	TRBJ1-2	many	TGTGCCAGCAGCCCCCAGACAGGGTCGGGTGGCTACACCTTC	CASSPQTGSGGYTF
.	TRBV29-1	TRBJ2-7	many	TGCAGCGTTGAAGGGGCTCGGGGCGATTATGACGAGCAGTACTTC	CSVEGARGDYDEQYF
.	TRBV14	TRBJ2-3	once	TGTGCCAGCAGCCAAGGTATCAGTTGTACGAAGTATTTT	CASSQGISCTKYF
TRBD1	TRBV20-1	TRBJ2-7	many	TGCAGTGCTGGGGAAGACCGGGACAGGGCCCACGAGCAGTACTTC	CSAGEDRDRAHEQYF
.	TRBV5-1	TRBJ1-2	many	TGCGCCAGCGCCAAGGGTGGAGAGCGCTATGGCTACACCTTC	CASAKGGERYGYTF
.	TRBV20-1	TRBJ2-3	.	TGCAGTGCTCAGTACACAGATACGCAGTATTTT	CSAQYTDTQYF
TRBD1	TRBV10-3	TRBJ1-6	few	TGTGCCATCAGTAAGGACAGGGGAGGTTCACCCCTCCACTTT	CAISKDRGGSPLHF
.	TRBV7-2	TRBJ1-1	few	TGTGCCAGCAGCTCTCTGACACTGACAGAAGCTTTCTTT	CASSSLTLTEAFF
TRBD1	TRBV7-9	TRBJ2-7	.	TGTGCCAGCAGCGCCTTCAAGGGACAGGATCCCTACGAGCAGTACTTC	CASSAFKGQDPYEQYF
.	TRBV27	TRBJ1-1	.	TGTGCCAGCAGTACCGTAGGTGGGACTGAAGCTTTCTTT	CASSTVGGTEAFF
.	TRBV20-1	TRBJ2-5	.	TGCAGTGCTAGTACAGGGTACCAAGAGACCCAGTACTTC	CSASTGYQETQYF
.	TRBV3-1	TRBJ1-5	many	TGTGCCAGCAGCTGGGATGACAGGCCGGATCAGCCCCAGCATTTT	CASSWDDRPDQPQHF
.	TRBV7-2	TRBJ2-2	.	TGTGCCAGCACCACGTTAGCCGGGTTTAAGGGGGAGCTGTTTTTT	CASTTLAGFKGELFF
.	TRBV30	TRBJ1-2	.	TGTGCCTGGAGTGTCAACATAAGAGGCTATGGCTACACCTTC	CAWSVNIRGYGYTF
TRBD2	TRBV20-1	TRBJ2-1	many	TGCAGTGCAGGACTAGCGGGGGGGCAAGGGAATGAGCAGTTCTTC	CSAGLAGGQGNEQFF
TRBD2	TRBV7-2	TRBJ2-3	many	TGTGCCAGCAGCTTAAACGGGGGGGTGGGTGGTACGCAGTATTTT	CASSLNGGVGGTQYF
TRBD1	TRBV5-1	TRBJ2-1	many	TGCGCCAGCAGCCTGGGACAGGACAAAGCGAATGAGCAGTTCTTC	CASSLGQDKANEQFF
TRBD2	TRBV20-1	TRBJ2-3	few	TGCAATGCTAGAGTCCGGGGGGGGAATACGCGGTATTTT	CNARVRGGNTRYF
.	TRBV7-2	TRBJ2-1	many	TGTGCCAGCAGCTTGGGGGGGGGCTCTGCCAATGAGCAGTTCTTC	CASSLGGGSANEQFF
TRBD1	TRBV12-3/TRBV12-4	TRBJ2-3	many	TGTGCCAGTAGTCCCGGGACAGGGGTTAGCACAGATACGCAGTATTTT	CASSPGTGVSTDTQYF
TRBD2	TRBV7-2	TRBJ2-5	.	TGTGCCAACAGCTTAGCGGGCCTAGCGGTACAAGAGACCCAGTACTTC	CANSLAGLAVQETQYF
.	TRBV20-1	TRBJ1-2	many	TGCAGTGCCCGAGGGGGGGCATCTAACGGCTACACCTTC	CSARGGASNGYTF
.	TRBV2	TRBJ2-3	many	TGTGCCAGCAGTAGAAATCAAGGGGCAGATACGCAGTATTTT	CASSRNQGADTQYF
TRBD2	TRBV6-2/TRBV6-3	TRBJ2-1	many	TGTGCCAGCAGTCAACTAGCGGGGGGGCGATATAGTGAGCAGTTCTTC	CASSQLAGGRYSEQFF
TRBD2	TRBV5-6	TRBJ2-7	.	TGTGCCAGCAGCTTCCGGACTAGCGGGGGTGTAGATGAGCAGTACTTC	CASSFRTSGGVDEQYF
.	TRBV7-9	TRBJ1-1	many	TGTGCCAGCAGCACATCGGCTCTTGAAGCTTTCTTT	CASSTSALEAFF
.	TRBV6-1	TRBJ2-4	many	TGTGCCAGCAGTGAACTAGGGGGTCGTCAGTACTTC	CASSELGGRQYF
.	TRBV18	TRBJ2-7	few	TGTGCCAGCTCACTGTCCCGGGACACTGACAATGAGCAGTACTTC	CASSLSRDTDNEQYF
TRBD2	TRBV20-1	TRBJ2-1	.	TGCAGTGCTAGATCCTTACTAGCGACATACAATGAGCAGTTCTTC	CSARSLLATYNEQFF
.	TRBV4-1	TRBJ2-3	many	TGCGCCAGCAGCCAAGAGAGGGGCTTGAGGACAGATACGCAGTATTTT	CASSQERGLRTDTQYF
TRBD1	TRBV20-1	TRBJ2-7	.	TGCAGTGCGGCTTCCGCGACAGGGTTGGGGAATGAGCAGTACTTC	CSAASATGLGNEQYF
.	TRBV9	TRBJ2-3	.	TGTGCCAGCAGCGTAGTATCCGTGGGGGCAGATACGCAGTATTTT	CASSVVSVGADTQYF
.	TRBV12-3/TRBV12-4	TRBJ2-3	once	TGTGCCAGCAGCCCGCCGGGGGCCAACACAGATACGCAGTATTTT	CASSPPGANTDTQYF
.	TRBV18	TRBJ1-5	once	TGTGCCAGCTCACCTGCGATCAAGGGCGGGACCCAGCATTTT	CASSPAIKGGTQHF
TRBD1	TRBV7-2	TRBJ2-7	many	TGTGCCAGCAGCCAACAGGGGATTATTAAAAGCTCCTACGAGCAGTACTTC	CASSQQGIIKSSYEQYF